Below, 22 T cell receptor beta chains from the same sample are listed, as sequenced in a study of blood T cell repertoires in COVID-19. The table came from immunoSEQ multiplex PCR; TCRdb's copy has only in-frame clones and leaves some out. The sample carries more than 350,000 clones, around nine tenths recorded once. Sequenced: PBMCs or T cells enriched from blood (not recorded which). The receptors shown here come from a woman between 18 and 30 years old who had been exposed to COVID-19.

V gene TRBV10-2 combines with J gene TRBJ2-1, with D perhaps matching TRBD1 (5 bases). This CDR3 is 12 amino acids long. CDR1 is WSHSY and CDR2 is SAAADI in the germline V gene. Between the trimmed V and J ends, which lost 3 bases and 6 bases, there was a span of 6 bases. CDR3 coding DNA: TGCGCCAGCAGTGACAGGGCCAATGAGCAGTTCTTC. Its protein product is CASSDRANEQFF.

This clone was observed once. The chain joins TRBV7-9 to TRBJ1-1; no clear D. Trimming took off 5 bases at V and 4 bases at J, with 20 bases between the two ends. Germline V gene sequence: CDR1 SEHNR, CDR2 FQNEAQ (reference sequence). There are 16 residues in the CDR3. In DNA form, the CDR3 reads TGTGCCAGCAGCCTCCCGACTCCTCGCGGAGGCACTGAAGCTTTCTTT. It codes for CASSLPTPRGGTEAFF.

The V gene is TRBV19, the J gene TRBJ2-1, with D perhaps matching TRBD2 (5 bases). V gave up 5 bases and J gave up 4 bases, with 15 bases separating them. The length of the CDR3 is 15 residues. Germline V gene sequence: CDR1 LNHDA, CDR2 SQIVND (reference sequence). CDR3 protein: CASSLSSGPYNEQFF. The DNA for the CDR3 is TGTGCCAGTAGTCTGTCCAGCGGCCCTTACAATGAGCAGTTCTTC.

J is TRBJ1-5 and V is TRBV10-2; the D gene is possibly TRBD1 (5 bases). Germline-derived CDR1 and CDR2 are WSHSY and SAAADI. The CDR3 is 14 amino acids. V lost 3 bases, J lost 8 bases, and 14 bases lay in between. The CDR3 is CASSDLRVSEPQHF. CDR3 coding DNA: TGCGCCAGCAGTGACCTCAGGGTTTCAGAGCCCCAGCATTTT.

This chain links TRBV2 with TRBJ2-5; TRBD1 is a possible D gene (6 bases). The germline gives CDR1 SNHLY, CDR2 FYNNEI. V lost 7 bases and J lost 6, with 12 bases in between. The CDR3 totals 12 residues. The DNA for the CDR3 is TGTGCCAGCACTTCGGGACAACAGACCCAGTACTTC. Translated, it gives CASTSGQQTQYF. The full variable domain, rest sourced from reference TRBV2 and TRBJ2-5, is EPEVTQTPSHQVTQMGQEVILRCVPISNHLYFYWYRQILGQKVEFLVSFYNNEISEKSEIFDDQFSVERPDGSNFTLKIRSTKLEDSAMYFCASTSGQQTQYFGPGTRLLVL.

The V and J genes are TRBV12-3 or TRBV12-4 and TRBJ2-1; D possibly corresponds to TRBD1 (6 bases). Trimming left V 7 bases short and J 9 bases short, with 13 bases between. This CDR3 region has 12 residues. The CDR3 nucleotides read TGTGCCAGCACCCAACAGGGCGGTGAGCAGTTCTTC. Translation gives CASTQQGGEQFF.

The chain uses TRBV9 and TRBJ2-5; the match to TRBD1 covers 10 bases. The CDR3 consists of 15 residues. J gave up 4 bases and V 0 bases, and 3 bases lay outside the gene matches. The V gene's germline CDR1 is SGDLS and CDR2 YYNGEE. CDR3 in DNA: TGTGCCAGCAGCGTAGGACAGGGGGCTGGAGAGACCCAGTACTTC. This codes for CASSVGQGAGETQYF.

This clone was seen just once. Germline and junction disagree at one end, which may indicate a read error. This rearrangement joins TRBV7-2 to TRBJ1-2; no clear D gene. CDR3 length: 13 residues. Per germline, CDR1 SGHTA and CDR2 FQGNSA. The CDR3 is CASSLDPSLECAF. CDR3 coding DNA: TGTGCCAGCAGCTTAGACCCCTCCTTGGAGTGCGCCTTC.

The table lists this clone with a few counts. This chain links TRBV6-4 with TRBJ1-6; D is perhaps TRBD1 (5 bases). The CDR3 has 15 amino acids. Trimming stripped 2 bases from V and 9 bases from J, with 14 bases between. Per the germline V gene, CDR1 is MRHNA and CDR2 is SNTAGT. The CDR3 protein is CASSDGTGIGSPLHF. CDR3 DNA sequence: TGTGCCAGCAGTGACGGAACAGGAATAGGTTCACCCCTCCACTTT.

J is TRBJ1-1 and V is TRBV6-5; D is possibly TRBD1 (5 bases). This CDR3 comprises 13 residues. V lost 7 bases and J lost 5, with 14 bases in between. Per germline, CDR1 MNHEY and CDR2 SVGAGI. CDR3 region: CASTRGVGTEAFF. In DNA, the CDR3 is TGTGCCAGCACCCGGGGGGTAGGGACTGAAGCTTTCTTT.

The chain has TRBV12-1 and TRBJ1-2; the table gives TRBD1 as D, unverified against the DNA. TRBV12-1 is shown as a pseudogene. This CDR3 has 14 amino acids. For the CDR3, the DNA is TGTGCCAACGAGGTGGTTAGAGGGGGCGATGGCTACACCTTC. The encoded protein is CANEVVRGGDGYTF.

In its sample, this clone was seen a few times. The chain couples TRBV23-1 to TRBJ1-2, with D possibly being TRBD1 (5 bases). TRBV23-1 carries the ORF label, with uncertain function. V lost 8 bases and J lost 5, with 12 bases in between. The CDR3 sequence is 12 residues long. The chain's CDR3 is CASGAQGYGYTF. The CDR3 bases are TGCGCCAGCGGGGCCCAAGGGTATGGCTACACCTTC.

V and J are TRBV7-2 and TRBJ1-1, with 7 bases matching TRBD1. CDR1 is SGHTA, CDR2 FQGNSA, per germline. CDR3 size: 16 residues. V lost 6 bases, J lost 0 bases, and 10 bases stayed unmatched. The CDR3 DNA is TGTGCCAGCAGTCCACAGGGGCGCGGGATGAACACTGAAGCTTTCTTT. It yields the protein CASSPQGRGMNTEAFF.

The chain employs TRBV3-1 (or the pseudogene TRBV3-2) and TRBJ2-1; D perhaps matches TRBD2 (7 bases). The germline gives CDR1 LGHDT, CDR2 YNNKEL (reference sequence). The CDR3 covers 16 residues. V dropped 0 bases and J dropped 4 bases, with 13 bases sitting between them. The CDR3 DNA reads as TGTGCCAGCAGCCAAGATGGCGGGGGCTCATACAATGAGCAGTTCTTC. The encoded protein is CASSQDGGGSYNEQFF.

The V and J genes are TRBV15 and TRBJ2-2, with TRBD1 matching over 11 bases. The CDR3 is 17 amino acids. Germline trimming cut 0 bases from V and 4 bases from J; bases unmatched to any gene: 4. Germline V CDR1 and CDR2: LNHNV, YYDKDF (reference sequence). Here the CDR3 DNA reads TGTGCCACCAGCAGAGACCCCGGGACAGGGGGCACCGGGGAGCTGTTTTTT. Its protein is CATSRDPGTGGTGELFF.

This rearrangement joins TRBV28 to TRBJ2-2; maybe TRBD2 (5 bases). CDR3 length equals 16 residues. V was cut by 6 bases and J by 5 bases, with 19 bases left in between. Looked up from germline, CDR1 is MDHEN and CDR2 is SYDVKM. The CDR3 loop is CASSTDEGEGTGELFF. The CDR3 DNA follows: TGTGCCAGCAGCACGGATGAGGGAGAGGGTACCGGGGAGCTGTTTTTT.

The chain has TRBV7-8 and TRBJ2-7; 15 bases agree with TRBD2. This CDR3 has 17 residues. V gave up 5 bases and J gave up 4 bases; unmatched junction bases: 9. Germline V lookup: CDR1 SGHVS, CDR2 FQNEAQ. The CDR3 here is CASSPGLAGGPMYEQYF. CDR3 nucleotide sequence: TGTGCCAGCAGCCCCGGACTAGCGGGGGGGCCGATGTACGAGCAGTACTTC.

This chain connects TRBV3-1 (or the pseudogene TRBV3-2) to TRBJ1-3, with D maybe TRBD1 (6 bases). The V end lost 0 bases, the J end lost 4 bases, and 10 bases lay between the germline ends. Germline CDR1 is LGHDT and CDR2 is YNNKEL (reference sequence). This CDR3 is 15 amino acids long. CDR3 bases: TGTGCCAGCAGCCAAGATCCAGGGGTAGGAAACACCATATATTTT. Translated: CASSQDPGVGNTIYF.

This clone is a singleton in its sample. The chain uses TRBV24-1 and TRBJ1-2; 9 positions match TRBD1. CDR1 and CDR2 from the germline V gene are KGHDR and SFDVKD. With 3 bases clipped from V and 2 bases from J, the junction kept 3 bases outside the gene matches. This CDR3 comprises 15 residues. The CDR3 nucleotides are TGTGCCACCAGTGATCCCGGGACAGGGAACTATGGCTACACCTTC. As protein: CATSDPGTGNYGYTF.

This chain links TRBV9 with TRBJ1-2, with 8 nucleotides matching TRBD1. The germline V gene has CDR1 SGDLS and CDR2 YYNGEE. With 0 bases clipped from V and 4 bases from J, the junction kept 8 bases outside the gene matches. This CDR3 contains 16 residues. The CDR3 DNA is TGTGCCAGCAGCGTAGCTCCCCAGGGGGCATTCTATGGCTACACCTTC. Translated: CASSVAPQGAFYGYTF.

CDR3 loop: CASSGTGLGTYEQYF. The CDR3 DNA follows: TGTGCCAGCAGTGGGACTGGACTGGGAACCTACGAGCAGTACTTC. The V gene is TRBV25-1, the J gene TRBJ2-7, with D possibly matching TRBD2 (5 bases). V dropped 4 bases and J dropped 2 bases, with 15 bases sitting between them. There are 15 residues in the CDR3. CDR1 and CDR2 from the germline V gene are MGHDK and SYGVNS.

This chain connects TRBV7-8 to TRBJ2-3; possible D gene TRBD1, 6 bases. The CDR3 length is 14 residues. The germline CDR1 and CDR2 sequences are SGHVS and FQNEAQ. V dropped 5 bases and J dropped 6 bases, with 15 bases sitting between them. The CDR3 sequence: CASSQTRGTDTQYF. The CDR3 DNA reads as TGTGCCAGCAGCCAAACTAGGGGGACGGATACGCAGTATTTT.